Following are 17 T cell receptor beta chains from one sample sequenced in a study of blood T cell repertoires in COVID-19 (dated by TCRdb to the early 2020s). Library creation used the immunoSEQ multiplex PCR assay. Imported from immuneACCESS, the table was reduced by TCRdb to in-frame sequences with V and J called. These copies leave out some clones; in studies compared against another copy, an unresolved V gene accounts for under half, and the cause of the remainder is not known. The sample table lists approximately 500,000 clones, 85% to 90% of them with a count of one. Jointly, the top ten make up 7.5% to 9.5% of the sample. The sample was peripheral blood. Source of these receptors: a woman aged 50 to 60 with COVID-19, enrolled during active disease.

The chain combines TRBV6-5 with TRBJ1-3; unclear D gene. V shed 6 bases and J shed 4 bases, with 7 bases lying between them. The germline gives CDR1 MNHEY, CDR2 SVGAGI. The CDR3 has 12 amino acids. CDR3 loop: CASRALGNTIYF. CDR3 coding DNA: TGTGCCAGCAGGGCTCTCGGAAACACCATATATTTT.

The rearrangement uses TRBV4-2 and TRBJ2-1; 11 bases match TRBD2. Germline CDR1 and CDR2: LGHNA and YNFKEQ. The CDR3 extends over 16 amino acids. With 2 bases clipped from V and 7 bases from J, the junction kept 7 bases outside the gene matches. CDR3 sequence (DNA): TGTGCCAGCAGCCAATTTAGCGGGGGGGCGGATAATGAGCAGTTCTTC. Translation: CASSQFSGGADNEQFF.

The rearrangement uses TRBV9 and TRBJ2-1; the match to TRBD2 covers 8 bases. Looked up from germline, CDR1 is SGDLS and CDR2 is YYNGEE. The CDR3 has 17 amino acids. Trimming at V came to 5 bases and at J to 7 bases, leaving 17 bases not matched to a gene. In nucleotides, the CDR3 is TGTGCCAGCAGTTCATATTCGGGGGGGGCCCGATGGAATGAGCAGTTCTTC. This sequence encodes CASSSYSGGARWNEQFF. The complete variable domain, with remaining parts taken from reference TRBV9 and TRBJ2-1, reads DSGVTQTPKHLITATGQRVTLRCSPRSGDLSVYWYQQSLDQGLQFLIQYYNGEERAKGNILERFSAQQFPDLHSELNLSSLELGDSALYFCASSSYSGGARWNEQFFGPGTRLTVL.

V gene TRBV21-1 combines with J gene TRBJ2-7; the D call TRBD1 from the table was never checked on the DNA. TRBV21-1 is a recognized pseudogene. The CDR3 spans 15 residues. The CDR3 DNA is TGTGCCAGCAGCCAGGAAGACATCAGCTCCTACGAGCAGTACTTC. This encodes CASSQEDISSYEQYF.

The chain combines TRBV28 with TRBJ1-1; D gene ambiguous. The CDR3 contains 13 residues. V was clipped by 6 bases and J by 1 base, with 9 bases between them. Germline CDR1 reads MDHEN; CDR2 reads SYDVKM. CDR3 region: CASSPGGNTEAFF. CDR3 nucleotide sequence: TGTGCCAGCAGCCCGGGAGGGAACACTGAAGCTTTCTTT.

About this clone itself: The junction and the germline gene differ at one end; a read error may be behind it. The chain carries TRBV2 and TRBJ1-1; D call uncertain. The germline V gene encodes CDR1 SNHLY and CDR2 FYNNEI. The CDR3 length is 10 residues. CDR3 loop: CASSEGGPTF. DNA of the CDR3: TGTGCCAGCAGCGAGGGAGGACCGACTTTT. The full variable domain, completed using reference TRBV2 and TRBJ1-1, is EPEVTQTPSHQVTQMGQEVILRCVPISNHLYFYWYRQILGQKVEFLVSFYNNEISEKSEIFDDQFSVERPDGSNFTLKIRSTKLEDSAMYFCASSEGGPTFGQGTRLTVV.

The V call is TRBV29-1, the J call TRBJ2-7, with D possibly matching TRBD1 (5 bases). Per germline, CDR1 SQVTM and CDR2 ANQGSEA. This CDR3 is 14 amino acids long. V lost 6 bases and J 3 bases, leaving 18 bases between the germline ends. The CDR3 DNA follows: TGCAGCGTCTCAAGGGCCCAGGGAATCTACGAGCAGTACTTC. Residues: CSVSRAQGIYEQYF.

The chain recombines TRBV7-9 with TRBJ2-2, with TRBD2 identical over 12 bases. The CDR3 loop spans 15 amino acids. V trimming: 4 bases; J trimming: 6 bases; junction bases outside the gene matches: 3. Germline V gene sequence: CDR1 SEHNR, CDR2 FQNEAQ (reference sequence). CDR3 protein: CASSSSGGAAGELFF. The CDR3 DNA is TGTGCCAGCAGCTCTAGCGGGGGGGCGGCCGGGGAGCTGTTTTTT.

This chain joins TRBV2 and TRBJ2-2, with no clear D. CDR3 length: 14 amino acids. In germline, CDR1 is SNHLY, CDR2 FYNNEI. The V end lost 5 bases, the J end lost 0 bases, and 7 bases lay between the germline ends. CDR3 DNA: TGTGCCAGCAGTAGTCTAGCGAACACCGGGGAGCTGTTTTTT. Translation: CASSSLANTGELFF.

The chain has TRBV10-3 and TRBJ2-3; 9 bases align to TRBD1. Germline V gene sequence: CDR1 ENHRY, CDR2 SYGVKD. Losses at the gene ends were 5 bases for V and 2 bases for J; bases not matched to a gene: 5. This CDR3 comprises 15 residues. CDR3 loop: CAISKGDRDTDTQYF. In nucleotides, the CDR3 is TGTGCCATCAGTAAGGGGGACAGGGACACAGATACGCAGTATTTT.

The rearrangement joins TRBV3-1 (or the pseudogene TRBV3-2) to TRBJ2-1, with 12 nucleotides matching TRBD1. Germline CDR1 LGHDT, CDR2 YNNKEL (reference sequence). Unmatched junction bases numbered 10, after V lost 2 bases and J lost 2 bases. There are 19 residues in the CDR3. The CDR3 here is CASSQPGTGGAGPYNEQFF. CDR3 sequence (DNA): TGTGCCAGCAGCCAACCCGGGACAGGGGGCGCGGGGCCCTACAATGAGCAGTTCTTC.

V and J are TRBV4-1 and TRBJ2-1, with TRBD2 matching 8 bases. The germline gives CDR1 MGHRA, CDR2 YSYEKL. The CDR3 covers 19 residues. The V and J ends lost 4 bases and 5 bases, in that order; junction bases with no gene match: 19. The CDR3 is CASSPLTRGSGGANNEQFF. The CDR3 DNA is TGCGCCAGCAGCCCGCTGACTCGGGGCAGCGGGGGAGCTAACAATGAGCAGTTCTTC.

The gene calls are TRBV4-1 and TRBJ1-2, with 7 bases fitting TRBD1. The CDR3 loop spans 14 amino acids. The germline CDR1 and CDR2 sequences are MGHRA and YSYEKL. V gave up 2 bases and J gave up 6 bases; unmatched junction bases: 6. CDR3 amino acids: CASSQSTGVDGYTF. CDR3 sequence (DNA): TGCGCCAGCAGCCAATCAACAGGGGTGGATGGCTACACCTTC.

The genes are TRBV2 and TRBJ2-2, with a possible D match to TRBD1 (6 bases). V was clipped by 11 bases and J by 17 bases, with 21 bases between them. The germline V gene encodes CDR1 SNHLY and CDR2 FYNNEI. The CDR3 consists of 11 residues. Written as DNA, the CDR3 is TGTGCCGGGTCTGAGTCATCAGGGGTTTTTTTT. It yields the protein CAGSESSGVFF.

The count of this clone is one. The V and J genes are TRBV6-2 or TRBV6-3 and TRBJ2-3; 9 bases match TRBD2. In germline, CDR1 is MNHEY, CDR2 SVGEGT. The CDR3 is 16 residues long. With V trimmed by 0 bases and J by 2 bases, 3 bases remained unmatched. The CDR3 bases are TGTGCCAGCAGTTACTCGAGCGGGGGGTCCACAGATACGCAGTATTTT. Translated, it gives CASSYSSGGSTDTQYF.

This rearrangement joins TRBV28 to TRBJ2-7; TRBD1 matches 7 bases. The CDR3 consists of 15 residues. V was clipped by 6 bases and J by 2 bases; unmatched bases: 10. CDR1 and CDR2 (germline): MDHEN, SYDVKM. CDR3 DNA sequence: TGTGCCAGCAGGGAGACAGGGTCCCCTCCCTACGAGCAGTACTTC. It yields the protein CASRETGSPPYEQYF. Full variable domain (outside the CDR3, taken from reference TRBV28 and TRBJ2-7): DVKVTQSSRYLVKRTGEKVFLECVQDMDHENMFWYRQDPGLGLRLIYFSYDVKMKEKGDIPEGYSVSREKKERFSLILESASTNQTSMYLCASRETGSPPYEQYFGPGTRLTVT.

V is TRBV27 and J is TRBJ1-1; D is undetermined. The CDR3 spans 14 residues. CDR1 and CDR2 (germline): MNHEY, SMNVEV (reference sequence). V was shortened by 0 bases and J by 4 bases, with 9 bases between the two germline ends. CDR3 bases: TGTGCCAGCAGTTTATCCACAGTTGTCACTGAAGCTTTCTTT. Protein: CASSLSTVVTEAFF.